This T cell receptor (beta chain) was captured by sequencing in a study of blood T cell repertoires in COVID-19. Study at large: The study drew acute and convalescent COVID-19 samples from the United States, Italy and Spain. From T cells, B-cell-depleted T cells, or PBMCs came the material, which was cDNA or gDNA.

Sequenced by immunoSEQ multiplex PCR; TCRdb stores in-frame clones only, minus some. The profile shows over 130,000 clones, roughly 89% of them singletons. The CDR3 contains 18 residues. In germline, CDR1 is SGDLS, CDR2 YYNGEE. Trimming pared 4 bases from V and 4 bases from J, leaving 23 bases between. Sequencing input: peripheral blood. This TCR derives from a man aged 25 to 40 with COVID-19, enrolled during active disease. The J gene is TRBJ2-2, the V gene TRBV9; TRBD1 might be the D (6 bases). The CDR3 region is CASSFRGTTTPGTGELFF. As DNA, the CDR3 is TGTGCCAGCAGCTTTAGAGGGACAACTACCCCGGGCACCGGGGAGCTGTTTTTT. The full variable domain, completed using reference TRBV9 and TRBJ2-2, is DSGVTQTPKHLITATGQRVTLRCSPRSGDLSVYWYQQSLDQGLQFLIQYYNGEERAKGNILERFSAQQFPDLHSELNLSSLELGDSALYFCASSFRGTTTPGTGELFFGEGSRLTVL.